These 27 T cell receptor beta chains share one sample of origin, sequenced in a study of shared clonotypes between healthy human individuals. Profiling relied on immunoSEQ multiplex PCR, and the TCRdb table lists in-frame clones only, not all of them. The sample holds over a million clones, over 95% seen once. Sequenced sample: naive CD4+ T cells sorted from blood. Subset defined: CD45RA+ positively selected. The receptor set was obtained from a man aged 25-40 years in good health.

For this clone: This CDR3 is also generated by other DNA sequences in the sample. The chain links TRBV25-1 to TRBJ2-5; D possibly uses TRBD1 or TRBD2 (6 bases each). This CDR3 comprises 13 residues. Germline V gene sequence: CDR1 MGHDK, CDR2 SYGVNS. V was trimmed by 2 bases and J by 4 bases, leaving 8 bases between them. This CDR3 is CASSEGGRETQYF. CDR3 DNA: TGTGCCAGCAGTGAAGGGGGGCGAGAGACCCAGTACTTC. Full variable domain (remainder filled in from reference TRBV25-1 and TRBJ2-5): EADIYQTPRYLVIGTGKKITLECSQTMGHDKMYWYQQDPGMELHLIHYSYGVNSTEKGDLSSESTVSRIRTEHFPLTLESARPSHTSQYLCASSEGGRETQYFGPGTRLLVL.

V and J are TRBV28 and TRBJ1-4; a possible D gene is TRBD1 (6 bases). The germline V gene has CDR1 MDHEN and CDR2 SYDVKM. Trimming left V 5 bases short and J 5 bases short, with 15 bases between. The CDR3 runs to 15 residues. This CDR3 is CASSLLRGLNEKLFF. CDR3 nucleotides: TGTGCCAGCAGTCTCCTCAGGGGATTGAATGAAAAACTGTTTTTT.

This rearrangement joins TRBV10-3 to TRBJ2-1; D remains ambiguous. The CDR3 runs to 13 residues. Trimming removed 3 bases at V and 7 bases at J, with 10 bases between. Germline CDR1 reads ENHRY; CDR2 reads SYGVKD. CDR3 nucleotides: TGTGCCATCAGTGACCATGAGCTGAATGAGCAGTTCTTC. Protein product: CAISDHELNEQFF.

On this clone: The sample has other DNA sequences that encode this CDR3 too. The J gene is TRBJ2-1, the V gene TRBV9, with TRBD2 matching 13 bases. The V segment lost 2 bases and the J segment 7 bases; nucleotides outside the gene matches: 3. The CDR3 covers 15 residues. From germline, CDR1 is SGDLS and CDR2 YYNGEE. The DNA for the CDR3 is TGTGCCAGCAGCGTTGAGGGACTAGCGGGAAATGAGCAGTTCTTC. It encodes CASSVEGLAGNEQFF.

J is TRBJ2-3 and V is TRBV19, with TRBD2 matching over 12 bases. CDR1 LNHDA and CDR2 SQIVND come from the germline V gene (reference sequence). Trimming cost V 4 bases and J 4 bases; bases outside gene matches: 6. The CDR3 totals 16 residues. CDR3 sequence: CASSTLAGGAPDTQYF. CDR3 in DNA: TGTGCCAGTAGTACACTAGCGGGAGGTGCCCCAGATACGCAGTATTTT.

The DNA of the CDR3 is TGTGCCAGCTCACCACCCTACGGGACTAGCGTCTACGAGCAGTACTTC. It encodes CASSPPYGTSVYEQYF. The chain is built from TRBV18 and TRBJ2-7, with TRBD2 matching 10 bases. The V segment lost 0 bases and the J segment 3 bases; nucleotides outside the gene matches: 5. The CDR3 contains 16 residues. CDR1 is KGHSH, CDR2 LQKENI, per germline. The complete variable domain, with remaining parts taken from reference TRBV18 and TRBJ2-7, reads NAGVMQNPRHLVRRRGQEARLRCSPMKGHSHVYWYRQLPEEGLKFMVYLQKENIIDESGMPKERFSAEFPKEGPSILRIQQVVRGDSAAYFCASSPPYGTSVYEQYFGPGTRLTVT.

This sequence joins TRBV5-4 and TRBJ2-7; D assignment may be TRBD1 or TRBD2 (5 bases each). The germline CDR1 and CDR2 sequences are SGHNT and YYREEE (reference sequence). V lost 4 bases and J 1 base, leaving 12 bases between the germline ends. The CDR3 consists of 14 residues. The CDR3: CASSTPGPSYEQYF. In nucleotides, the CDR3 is TGTGCCAGCAGCACTCCGGGACCATCCTACGAGCAGTACTTC.

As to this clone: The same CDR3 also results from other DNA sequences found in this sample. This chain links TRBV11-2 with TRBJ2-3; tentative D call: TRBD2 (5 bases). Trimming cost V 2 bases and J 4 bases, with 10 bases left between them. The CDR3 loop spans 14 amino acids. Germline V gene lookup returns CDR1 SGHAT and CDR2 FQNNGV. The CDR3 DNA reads TGTGCCAGCAGCTTACGGCTAGCCCCAGATACGCAGTATTTT. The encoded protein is CASSLRLAPDTQYF.

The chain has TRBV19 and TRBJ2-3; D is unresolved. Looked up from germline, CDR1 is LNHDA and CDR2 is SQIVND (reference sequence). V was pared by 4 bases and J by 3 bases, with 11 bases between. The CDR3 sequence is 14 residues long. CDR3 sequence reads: CASSTRLGTDTQYF. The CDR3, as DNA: TGTGCCAGTAGTACGCGACTTGGGACAGATACGCAGTATTTT.

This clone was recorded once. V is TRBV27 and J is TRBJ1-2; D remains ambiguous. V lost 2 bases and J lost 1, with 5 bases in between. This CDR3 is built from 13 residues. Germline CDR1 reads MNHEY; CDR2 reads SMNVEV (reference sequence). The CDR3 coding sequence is TGTGCCAGCAGTTTAACGATTAACTATGGCTACACCTTC. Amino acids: CASSLTINYGYTF.

CDR3 nucleotides: TGTGCCAGCAGCGTAGTGGTGGGAGAAGGTGAGCAGTTCTTC. It specifies CASSVVVGEGEQFF. V gene TRBV9 combines with J gene TRBJ2-1; maybe TRBD2 (5 bases). Germline V CDR1 and CDR2: SGDLS, YYNGEE. V lost 0 bases and J 9 bases, leaving 13 bases between the germline ends. The CDR3 length is 14 residues.

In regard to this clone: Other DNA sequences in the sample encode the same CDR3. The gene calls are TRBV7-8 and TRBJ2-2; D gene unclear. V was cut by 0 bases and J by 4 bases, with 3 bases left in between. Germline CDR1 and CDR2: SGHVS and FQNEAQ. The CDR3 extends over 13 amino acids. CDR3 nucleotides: TGTGCCAGCAGCTTAGCAGGCACCGGGGAGCTGTTTTTT. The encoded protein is CASSLAGTGELFF.

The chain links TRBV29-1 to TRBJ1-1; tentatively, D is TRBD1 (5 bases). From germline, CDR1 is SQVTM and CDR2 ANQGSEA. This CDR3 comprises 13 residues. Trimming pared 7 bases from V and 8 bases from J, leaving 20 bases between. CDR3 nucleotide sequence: TGCAGCGCCCTTGGACACCAACGGGGAGAAGCTTTCTTT. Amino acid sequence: CSALGHQRGEAFF.

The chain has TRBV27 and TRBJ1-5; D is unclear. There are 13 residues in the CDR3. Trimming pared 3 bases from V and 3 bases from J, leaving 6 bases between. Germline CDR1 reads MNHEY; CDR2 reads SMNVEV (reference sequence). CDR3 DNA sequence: TGTGCCAGCAGTTTCGTTGCCAATCAGCCCCAGCATTTT. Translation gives CASSFVANQPQHF.

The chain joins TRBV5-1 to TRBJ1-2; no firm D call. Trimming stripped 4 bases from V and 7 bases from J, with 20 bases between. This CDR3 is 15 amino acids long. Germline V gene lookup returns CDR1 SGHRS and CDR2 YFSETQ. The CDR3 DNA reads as TGCGCCAGCAGCCCCCTGACAAGAACGAGTAGTGGCTACACCTTC. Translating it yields CASSPLTRTSSGYTF.

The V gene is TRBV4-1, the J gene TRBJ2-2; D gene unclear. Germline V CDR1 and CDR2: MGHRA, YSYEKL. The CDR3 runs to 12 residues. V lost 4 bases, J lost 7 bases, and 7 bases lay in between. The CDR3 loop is CASSRSSGELFF. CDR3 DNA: TGCGCCAGCAGCCGATCTAGCGGGGAGCTGTTTTTT.

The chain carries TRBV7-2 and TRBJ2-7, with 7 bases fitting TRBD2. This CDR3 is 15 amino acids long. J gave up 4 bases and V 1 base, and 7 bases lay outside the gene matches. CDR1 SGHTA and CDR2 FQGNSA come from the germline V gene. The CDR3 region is CASSLVGGSGYEQYF. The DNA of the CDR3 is TGTGCCAGCAGCTTAGTTGGCGGGAGCGGATACGAGCAGTACTTC.

The CDR3 nucleotides are TGTGCCAGCAGTCCTAGCGGGAGTTACTCCGGGGAGCAGTTCTTC. Amino acids: CASSPSGSYSGEQFF. The chain recombines TRBV28 with TRBJ2-1, with TRBD2 matching 10 bases. The CDR3 has 15 amino acids. In germline, CDR1 is MDHEN, CDR2 SYDVKM. The trim removed 5 bases at V and 10 bases at J, leaving 11 bases unmatched.

This CDR3 reads CASSQAGGPYNEQFF. CDR3 nucleotide sequence: TGTGCCAGCAGCCAGGCCGGAGGGCCCTACAATGAGCAGTTCTTC. The rearrangement uses TRBV28 and TRBJ2-1, with a weak D call TRBD2 (6 bases). The CDR3 extends over 15 amino acids. From germline, CDR1 is MDHEN and CDR2 SYDVKM. V shed 6 bases and J shed 2 bases, with 14 bases lying between them. Looking up the rest from reference TRBV28 and TRBJ2-1 gives the full variable domain: DVKVTQSSRYLVKRTGEKVFLECVQDMDHENMFWYRQDPGLGLRLIYFSYDVKMKEKGDIPEGYSVSREKKERFSLILESASTNQTSMYLCASSQAGGPYNEQFFGPGTRLTVL.

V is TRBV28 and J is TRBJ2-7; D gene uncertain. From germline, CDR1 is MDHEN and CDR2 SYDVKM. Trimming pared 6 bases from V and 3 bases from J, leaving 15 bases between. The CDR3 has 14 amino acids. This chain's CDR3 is CASRTDTGLYEQYF. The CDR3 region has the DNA TGTGCCAGCAGGACTGACACGGGCCTCTACGAGCAGTACTTC.

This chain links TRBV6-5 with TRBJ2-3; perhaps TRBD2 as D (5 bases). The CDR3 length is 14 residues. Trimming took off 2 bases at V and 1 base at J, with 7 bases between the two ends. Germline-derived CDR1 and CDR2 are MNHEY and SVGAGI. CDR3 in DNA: TGTGCCAGCAGTTACCTTAGCGGCACAGATACGCAGTATTTT. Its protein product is CASSYLSGTDTQYF.

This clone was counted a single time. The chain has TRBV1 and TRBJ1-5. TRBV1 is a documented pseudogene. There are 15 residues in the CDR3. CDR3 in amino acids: CTSSQSGQPGQPQHF. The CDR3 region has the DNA TGCACCAGCAGCCAATCAGGGCAACCGGGGCAGCCCCAGCATTTT.

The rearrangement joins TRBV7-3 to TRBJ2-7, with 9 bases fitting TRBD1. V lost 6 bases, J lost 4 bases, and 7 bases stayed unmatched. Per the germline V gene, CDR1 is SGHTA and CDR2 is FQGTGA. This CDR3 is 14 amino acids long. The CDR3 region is CASRKPGQGYEQYF. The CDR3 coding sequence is TGTGCCAGCAGAAAACCGGGACAGGGATACGAGCAGTACTTC.

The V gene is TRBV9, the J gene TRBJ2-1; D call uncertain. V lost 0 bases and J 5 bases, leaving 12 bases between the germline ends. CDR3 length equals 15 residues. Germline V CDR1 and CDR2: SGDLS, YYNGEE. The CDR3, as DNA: TGTGCCAGCAGCGTAGGGGCTTATTCCAACAATGAGCAGTTCTTC. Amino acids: CASSVGAYSNNEQFF.

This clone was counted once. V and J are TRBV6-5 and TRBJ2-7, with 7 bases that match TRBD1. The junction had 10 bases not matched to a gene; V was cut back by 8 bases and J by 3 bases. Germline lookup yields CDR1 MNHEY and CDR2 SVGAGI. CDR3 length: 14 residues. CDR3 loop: CASGKGDRHYEQYF. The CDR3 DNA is TGTGCCAGCGGTAAAGGGGACAGACACTACGAGCAGTACTTC.

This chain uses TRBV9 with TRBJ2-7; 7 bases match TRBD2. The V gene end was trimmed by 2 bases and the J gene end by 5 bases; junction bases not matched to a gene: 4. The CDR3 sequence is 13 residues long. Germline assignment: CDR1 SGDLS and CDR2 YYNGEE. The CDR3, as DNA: TGTGCCAGCAGCGTCGGGGGGAAAAACGAGCAGTACTTC. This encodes CASSVGGKNEQYF.

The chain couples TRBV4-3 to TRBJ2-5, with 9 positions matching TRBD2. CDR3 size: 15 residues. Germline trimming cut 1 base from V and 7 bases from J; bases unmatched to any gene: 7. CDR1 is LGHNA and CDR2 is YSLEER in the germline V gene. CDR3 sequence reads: CASSQVLGLAGTQYF. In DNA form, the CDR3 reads TGCGCCAGCAGCCAAGTACTGGGACTAGCAGGGACCCAGTACTTC.